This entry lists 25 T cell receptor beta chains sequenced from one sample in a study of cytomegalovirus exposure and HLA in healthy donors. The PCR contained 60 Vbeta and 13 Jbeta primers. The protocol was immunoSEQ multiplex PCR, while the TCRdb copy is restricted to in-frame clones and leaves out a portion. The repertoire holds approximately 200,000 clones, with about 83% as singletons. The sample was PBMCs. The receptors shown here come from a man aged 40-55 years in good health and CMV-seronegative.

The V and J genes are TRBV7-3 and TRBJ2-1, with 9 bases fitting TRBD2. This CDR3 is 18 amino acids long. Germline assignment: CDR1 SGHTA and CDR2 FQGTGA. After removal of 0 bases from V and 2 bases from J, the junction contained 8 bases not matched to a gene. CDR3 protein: CASSLTSSGRTTYNEQFF. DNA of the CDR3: TGTGCCAGCAGCTTAACGTCCAGCGGGAGGACAACCTACAATGAGCAGTTCTTC.

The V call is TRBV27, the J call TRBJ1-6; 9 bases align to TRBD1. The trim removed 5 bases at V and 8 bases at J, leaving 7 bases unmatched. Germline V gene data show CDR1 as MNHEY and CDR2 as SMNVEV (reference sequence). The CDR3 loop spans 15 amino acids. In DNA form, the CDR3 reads TGTGCCAGCAGTGTGGGGACAGGGACGGATTCACCCCTCCACTTT. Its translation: CASSVGTGTDSPLHF.

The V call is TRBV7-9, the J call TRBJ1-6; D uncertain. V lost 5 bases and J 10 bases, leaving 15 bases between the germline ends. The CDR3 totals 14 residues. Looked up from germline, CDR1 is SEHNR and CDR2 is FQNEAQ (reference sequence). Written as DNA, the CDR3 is TGTGCCAGCAGCCCCCCGCGAGGTCGGTCACCCCTCCACTTT. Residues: CASSPPRGRSPLHF.

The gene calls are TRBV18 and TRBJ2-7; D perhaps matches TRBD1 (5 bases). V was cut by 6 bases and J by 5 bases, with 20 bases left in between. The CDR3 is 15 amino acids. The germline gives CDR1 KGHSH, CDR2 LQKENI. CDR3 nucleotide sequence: TGTGCCAGCTCGATAAACCAGGGCAGGGTCCACGAGCAGTACTTC. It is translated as CASSINQGRVHEQYF. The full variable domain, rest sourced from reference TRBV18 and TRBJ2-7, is NAGVMQNPRHLVRRRGQEARLRCSPMKGHSHVYWYRQLPEEGLKFMVYLQKENIIDESGMPKERFSAEFPKEGPSILRIQQVVRGDSAAYFCASSINQGRVHEQYFGPGTRLTVT.

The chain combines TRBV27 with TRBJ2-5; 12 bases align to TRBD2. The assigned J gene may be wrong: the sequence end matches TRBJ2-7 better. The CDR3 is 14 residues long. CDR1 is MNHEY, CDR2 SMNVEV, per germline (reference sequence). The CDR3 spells CASTGLAGPYEQYF. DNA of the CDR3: TGTGCCAGCACCGGACTAGCGGGACCCTACGAGCAGTACTTC.

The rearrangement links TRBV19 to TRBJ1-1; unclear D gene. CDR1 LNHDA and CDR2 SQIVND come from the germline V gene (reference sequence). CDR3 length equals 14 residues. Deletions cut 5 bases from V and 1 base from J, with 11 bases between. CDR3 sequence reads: CASSVVSGNTEAFF. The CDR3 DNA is TGTGCCAGTAGTGTCGTGAGTGGGAACACTGAAGCTTTCTTT.

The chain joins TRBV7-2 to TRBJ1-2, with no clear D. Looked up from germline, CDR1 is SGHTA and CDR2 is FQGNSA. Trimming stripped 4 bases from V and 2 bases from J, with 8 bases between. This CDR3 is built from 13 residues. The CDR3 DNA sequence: TGTGCCAGCAGCTCCGGGAAAAACTATGGCTACACCTTC. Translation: CASSSGKNYGYTF. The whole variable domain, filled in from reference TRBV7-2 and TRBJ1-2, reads GAGVSQSPSNKVTEKGKDVELRCDPISGHTALYWYRQSLGQGLEFLIYFQGNSAPDKSGLPSDRFSAERTGGSVSTLTIQRTQQEDSAVYLCASSSGKNYGYTFGSGTRLTVV.

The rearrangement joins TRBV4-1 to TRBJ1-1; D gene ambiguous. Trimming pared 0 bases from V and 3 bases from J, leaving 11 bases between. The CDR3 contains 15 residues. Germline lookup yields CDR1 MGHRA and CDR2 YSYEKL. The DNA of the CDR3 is TGCGCCAGCAGCCAAGATTGGTACACCCACACTGAAGCTTTCTTT. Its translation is CASSQDWYTHTEAFF.

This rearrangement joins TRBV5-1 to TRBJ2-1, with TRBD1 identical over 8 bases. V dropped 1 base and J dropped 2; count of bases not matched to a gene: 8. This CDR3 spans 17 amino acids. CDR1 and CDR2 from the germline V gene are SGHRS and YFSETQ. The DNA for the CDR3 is TGCGCCAGCAGCTTGTGGGATCAGGGGGCCACCTACAATGAGCAGTTCTTC. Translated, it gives CASSLWDQGATYNEQFF. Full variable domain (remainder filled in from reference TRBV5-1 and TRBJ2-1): KAGVTQTPRYLIKTRGQQVTLSCSPISGHRSVSWYQQTPGQGLQFLFEYFSETQRNKGNFPGRFSGRQFSNSRSEMNVSTLELGDSALYLCASSLWDQGATYNEQFFGPGTRLTVL.

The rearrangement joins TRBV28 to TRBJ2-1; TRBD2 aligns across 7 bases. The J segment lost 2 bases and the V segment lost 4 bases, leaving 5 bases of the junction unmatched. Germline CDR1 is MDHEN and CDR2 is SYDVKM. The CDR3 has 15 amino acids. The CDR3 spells CASSWDGRPYNEQFF. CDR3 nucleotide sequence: TGTGCCAGCAGTTGGGACGGGAGGCCCTACAATGAGCAGTTCTTC.

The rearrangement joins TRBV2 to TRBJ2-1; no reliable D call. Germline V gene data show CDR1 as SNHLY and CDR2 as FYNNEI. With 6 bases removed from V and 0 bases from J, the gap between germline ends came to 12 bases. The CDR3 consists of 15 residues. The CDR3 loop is CASSSTESSYNEQFF. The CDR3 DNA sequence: TGTGCCAGCAGCTCTACAGAGAGCTCCTACAATGAGCAGTTCTTC.

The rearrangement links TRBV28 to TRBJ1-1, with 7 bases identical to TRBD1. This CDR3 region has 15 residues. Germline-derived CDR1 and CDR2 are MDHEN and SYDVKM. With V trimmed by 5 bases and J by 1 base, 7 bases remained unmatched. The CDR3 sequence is CASSKYRGKNTEAFF. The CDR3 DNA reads TGTGCCAGCAGTAAATACAGGGGTAAGAACACTGAAGCTTTCTTT. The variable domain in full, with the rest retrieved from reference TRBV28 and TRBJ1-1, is DVKVTQSSRYLVKRTGEKVFLECVQDMDHENMFWYRQDPGLGLRLIYFSYDVKMKEKGDIPEGYSVSREKKERFSLILESASTNQTSMYLCASSKYRGKNTEAFFGQGTRLTVV.

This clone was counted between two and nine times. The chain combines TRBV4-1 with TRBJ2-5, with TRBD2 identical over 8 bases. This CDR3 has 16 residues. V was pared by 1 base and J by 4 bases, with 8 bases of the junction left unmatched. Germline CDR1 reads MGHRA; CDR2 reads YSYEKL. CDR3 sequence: CASSQGSGAFGETQYF. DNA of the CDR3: TGCGCCAGCAGCCAAGGTAGCGGGGCGTTCGGAGAGACCCAGTACTTC.

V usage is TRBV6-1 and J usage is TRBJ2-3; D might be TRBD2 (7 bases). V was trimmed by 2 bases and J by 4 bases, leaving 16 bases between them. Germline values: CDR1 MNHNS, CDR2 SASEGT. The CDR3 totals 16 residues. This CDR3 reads CASSEIAGAIADTQYF. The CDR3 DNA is TGTGCCAGCAGTGAAATTGCGGGGGCTATCGCAGATACGCAGTATTTT.

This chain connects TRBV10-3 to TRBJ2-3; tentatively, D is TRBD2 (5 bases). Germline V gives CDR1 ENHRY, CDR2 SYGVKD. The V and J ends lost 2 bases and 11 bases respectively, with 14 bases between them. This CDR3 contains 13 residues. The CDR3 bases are TGTGCCATCAGTGAGCCCGGTGGGAGTATGCAGTATTTT. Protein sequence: CAISEPGGSMQYF.

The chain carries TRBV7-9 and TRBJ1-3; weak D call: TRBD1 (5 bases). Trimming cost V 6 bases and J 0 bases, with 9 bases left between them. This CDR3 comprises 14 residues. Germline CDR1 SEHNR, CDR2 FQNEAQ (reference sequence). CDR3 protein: CASSQGSSGNTIYF. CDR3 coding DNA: TGTGCCAGCAGTCAGGGAAGCTCTGGAAACACCATATATTTT.

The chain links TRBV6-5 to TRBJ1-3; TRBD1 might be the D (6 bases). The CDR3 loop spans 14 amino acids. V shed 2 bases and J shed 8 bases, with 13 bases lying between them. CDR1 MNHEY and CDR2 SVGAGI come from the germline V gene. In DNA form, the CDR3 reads TGTGCCAGCAGTTACGATCCGACAGGAGACACCATATATTTT. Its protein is CASSYDPTGDTIYF.

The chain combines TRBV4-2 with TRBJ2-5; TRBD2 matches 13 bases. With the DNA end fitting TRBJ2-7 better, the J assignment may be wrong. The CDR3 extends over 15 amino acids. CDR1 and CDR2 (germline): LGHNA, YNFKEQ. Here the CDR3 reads CASSQDGTSGNEQYF. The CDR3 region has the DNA TGTGCCAGCAGCCAGGACGGGACTAGCGGGAACGAGCAGTACTTC.

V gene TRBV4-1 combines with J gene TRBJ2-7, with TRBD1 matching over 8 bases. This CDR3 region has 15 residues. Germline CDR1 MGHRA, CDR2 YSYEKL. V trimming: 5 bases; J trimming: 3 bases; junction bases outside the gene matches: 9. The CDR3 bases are TGCGCCAGCAGCGCGGGACAGGCGGGGATCTACGAGCAGTACTTC. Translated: CASSAGQAGIYEQYF.

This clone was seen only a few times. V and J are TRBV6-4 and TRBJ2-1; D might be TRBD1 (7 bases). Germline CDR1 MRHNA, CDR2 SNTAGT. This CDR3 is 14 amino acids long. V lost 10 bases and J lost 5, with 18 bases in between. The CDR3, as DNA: TGTGCCACCCCGACCAGGGGGGTAAACAATGAGCAGTTCTTC. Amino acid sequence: CATPTRGVNNEQFF.

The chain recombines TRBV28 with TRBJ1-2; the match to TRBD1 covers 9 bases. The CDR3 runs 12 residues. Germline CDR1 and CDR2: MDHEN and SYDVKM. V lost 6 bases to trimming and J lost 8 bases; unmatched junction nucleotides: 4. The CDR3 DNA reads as TGTGCCAGCAGCGGGGACAGGGACGGCTACACCTTC. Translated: CASSGDRDGYTF.

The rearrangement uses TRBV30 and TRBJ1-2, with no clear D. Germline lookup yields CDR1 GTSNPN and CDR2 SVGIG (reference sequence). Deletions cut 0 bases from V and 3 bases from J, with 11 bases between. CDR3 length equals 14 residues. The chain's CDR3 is CAWSVRRNYYGYTF. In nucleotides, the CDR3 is TGTGCCTGGAGTGTAAGGAGAAACTACTATGGCTACACCTTC.

The CDR3 is CATSYGTEFQAFF. The CDR3 DNA reads TGTGCCACCAGCTACGGGACAGAATTTCAAGCTTTCTTT. The chain carries TRBV15 and TRBJ1-1, with 7 bases fitting TRBD1. V was pared by 5 bases and J by 9 bases, with 9 bases of the junction left unmatched. Looked up from germline, CDR1 is LNHNV and CDR2 is YYDKDF (reference sequence). The CDR3 totals 13 residues.

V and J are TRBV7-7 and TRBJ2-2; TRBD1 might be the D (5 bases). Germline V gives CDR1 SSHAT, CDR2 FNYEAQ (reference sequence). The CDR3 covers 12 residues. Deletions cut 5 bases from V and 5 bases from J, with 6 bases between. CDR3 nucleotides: TGTGCCAGCAGCACAGGTACCGGGGAGCTGTTTTTT. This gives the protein CASSTGTGELFF.

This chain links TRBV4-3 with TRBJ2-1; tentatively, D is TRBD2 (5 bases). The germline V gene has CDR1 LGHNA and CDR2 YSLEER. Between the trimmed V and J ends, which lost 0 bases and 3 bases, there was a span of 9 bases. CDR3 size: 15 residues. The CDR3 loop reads CASSQEAGGYNEQFF. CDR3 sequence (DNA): TGCGCCAGCAGCCAAGAGGCGGGCGGCTACAATGAGCAGTTCTTC.